This TCR beta chain was recovered during a study of lymphopenia after photon versus proton radiotherapy (dated by TCRdb to about 2019). With regard to the full study: The study compared the immunological effects of photon versus proton radiation therapy in patients with gastrointestinal tumors who developed high-grade lymphopenia. The 20 or so patients in the cohort had gastrointestinal tumors, were treated with either photon or proton therapy, and subsequently developed lymphopenia. The study aimed to characterize how the two radiation modalities differ in their impact on the immune system.

The library was made by the immunoSEQ multiplex PCR assay. T cell repertoires were profiled with deep sequencing of rearranged TCR beta loci together with multiparametric flow cytometry. TCRdb obtained this table from immuneACCESS and retained in-frame rearrangements with V and J assigned. These tables miss some clones; where compared with another copy, unresolved V genes account for less than half of the shortfall, and the remainder is unexplained. The sample table contains 55,000 to 85,000 clones; only one count was recorded for around 93% of them. The ten top clones hold 2.2% of the sample. The full study reports these points: Once the lymphocyte count had reached its nadir, the repertoires of photon-treated patients showed oligoclonal expansion, particularly of CD8+ Temra cells, and this expansion drove the decline in diversity. Across the cohort, among patients who died, a greater drop in TCR diversity after the nadir was inversely correlated with overall survival time. During treatment, patients who received photon therapy lost naive T cells and TCR diversity and gained effector/memory populations, whereas patients who received proton therapy remained relatively stable. The survival association was assessed only in patients who died, and the authors presented better survival with proton therapy as a possibility rather than a demonstrated result.

As to this clone: No antigen is known for it. One base away there is no much larger clone; base qualities are not given.

The TCR was taken from a woman between 40 and 50 years old with cholangiocarcinoma. The source material was peripheral blood, sampled from a patient treated with photon-based radiotherapy.

The sequenced DNA: TGCGCCAGCAGCTTGCCGGACAGGGTGGGGGCTGAAGCTTTCTTT. Its protein is CASSLPDRVGAEAFF. The rearrangement joined TRBV5-1 to TRBJ1-1, with 8 bases in between that match TRBD1. The germline V gene sets CDR1 to SGHRS and CDR2 to YFSETQ. V and J are trimmed by 1 base and 6 bases, and the gene matches miss 8 bases of the junction. The CDR3 numbers 15 residues from cysteine through phenylalanine. The DNA shown is the 45-base CDR3, in frame from base 1. Reference TRBV5-1 and TRBJ1-1 proteins supply the regions before and after the CDR3; the full variable domain is: KAGVTQTPRYLIKTRGQQVTLSCSPISGHRSVSWYQQTPGQGLQFLFEYFSETQRNKGNFPGRFSGRQFSNSRSEMNVSTLELGDSALYLCASSLPDRVGAEAFFGQGTRLTVV.